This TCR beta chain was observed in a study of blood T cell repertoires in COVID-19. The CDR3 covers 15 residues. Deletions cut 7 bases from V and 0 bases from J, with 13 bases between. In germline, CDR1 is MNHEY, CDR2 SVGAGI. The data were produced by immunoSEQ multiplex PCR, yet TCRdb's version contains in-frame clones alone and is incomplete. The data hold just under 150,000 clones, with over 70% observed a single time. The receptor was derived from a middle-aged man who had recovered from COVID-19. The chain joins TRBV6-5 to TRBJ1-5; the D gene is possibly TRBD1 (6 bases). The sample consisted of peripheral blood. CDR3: CASNGQHNSNQPQHF. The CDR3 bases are TGTGCCAGCAATGGACAGCATAATAGCAATCAGCCCCAGCATTTT.